A selection of T cell receptor beta chains follows, all from one sample in a study of Ad26.COV2.S vaccination and SARS-CoV-2 variants. Data came from immunoSEQ multiplex PCR; TCRdb stores just in-frame clones and leaves some out. Here the sample spans roughly 680,000 clones, around 89% being singletons. Sequenced here: peripheral blood, sampled in a trial of Ad26.COV2.S vaccine versus placebo. The receptors shown here come from a person between 18 and 65 years old who received the Ad26.COV2.S COVID-19 vaccine or a placebo. The CDR3 runs from the conserved cysteine through the conserved F or W. Fields, in order: J gene, clone size, V gene, D gene, CDR3 protein, CDR3 DNA. A D gene is named only where the DNA matches it firmly. Clone size is shown for a subset of rows, as once, few, many or a class of expanded clone.

>TRBJ2-1|-|TRBV10-3|TRBD2
CAITRASGKGRTYNEQFF
TGTGCCATCACGAGGGCTAGCGGGAAAGGTCGGACCTACAATGAGCAGTTCTTC
>TRBJ2-1|-|TRBV5-1|TRBD2
CASSFGAGGPNEQFF
TGCGCCAGCAGCTTCGGAGCGGGAGGGCCTAATGAGCAGTTCTTC
>TRBJ2-1|-|TRBV27|TRBD2
CASSSSGSSYNEQFF
TGTGCCAGCAGTTCTAGCGGGAGCTCCTACAATGAGCAGTTCTTC
>TRBJ2-7|once|TRBV7-9|-
CASSVRDGPYEQYF
TGTGCCAGCAGCGTCCGGGACGGGCCCTACGAGCAGTACTTC
>TRBJ2-5|-|TRBV9|TRBD2
CASSILAGGQETQYF
TGTGCCAGCAGCATACTAGCGGGGGGTCAGGAGACCCAGTACTTC
>TRBJ2-7|-|TRBV5-1|-
CASSPLDRNYEQYF
TGCGCCAGCAGCCCGTTGGACAGAAACTACGAGCAGTACTTC
>TRBJ1-6|-|TRBV5-4|TRBD1
CASSLPGGQRSSPLHF
TGTGCCAGCAGCTTGCCGGGGGGACAGAGAAGTTCACCCCTCCACTTT
>TRBJ2-7|-|TRBV5-1|-
CASSLVRNPFEQYF
TGCGCCAGCAGCTTGGTTAGGAACCCCTTCGAGCAGTACTTC
>TRBJ1-2|once|TRBV4-1|-
CASSQTGAGYGYTF
TGCGCCAGCAGCCAAACGGGGGCTGGGTATGGCTACACCTTC
>TRBJ2-7|-|TRBV4-3|TRBD1
CASSLGQGPYEQYF
TGCGCCAGCAGCCTGGGACAGGGGCCCTACGAGCAGTACTTC
>TRBJ1-5|-|TRBV7-6|TRBD1
CASSLGSGGADNQPQHF
TGTGCCAGCAGCCTGGGTTCAGGGGGCGCGGATAATCAGCCCCAGCATTTT
>TRBJ1-5|-|TRBV6-5|TRBD1
CASRGQGNQPQHF
TGTGCCAGCAGGGGACAGGGCAATCAGCCCCAGCATTTT
>TRBJ1-2|-|TRBV30|-
CAWSLGGGGYTF
TGTGCCTGGAGTCTAGGGGGAGGCGGCTACACCTTC
>TRBJ1-4|-|TRBV27|-
CASRGSGGTGEKLFF
TGTGCCAGCAGAGGATCGGGTGGGACTGGGGAAAAACTGTTTTTT
>TRBJ2-1|-|TRBV24-1|TRBD2
CATSAPGTSREQFF
TGTGCCACCAGTGCCCCCGGGACTAGTCGAGAGCAGTTCTTC
>TRBJ1-1|-|TRBV5-4|TRBD1
CASSLDRGSTEAFF
TGTGCCAGCAGCTTGGACAGGGGGAGCACTGAAGCTTTCTTT
>TRBJ1-2|-|TRBV30|TRBD1
CAWIPGTGYGYTF
TGTGCCTGGATCCCCGGGACAGGGTATGGCTACACCTTC
>TRBJ2-5|-|TRBV10-1|-
CASSQTRYQETQYF
TGCGCCAGCAGTCAGACCAGGTACCAAGAGACCCAGTACTTC
>TRBJ2-1|-|TRBV5-1|TRBD2
CASSPPTSGDISYNEQFF
TGCGCCAGCAGCCCCCCGACTAGCGGGGACATCTCCTACAATGAGCAGTTCTTC
>TRBJ2-5|once|TRBV6-2/TRBV6-3|TRBD2
CASSLTSGLLGLETQYF
TGTGCCAGCAGTTTGACTAGCGGGCTATTAGGGCTAGAGACCCAGTACTTC
>TRBJ2-3|-|TRBV7-9|-
CASSLGVGSLGADTQYF
TGTGCCAGCAGCTTGGGAGTGGGGTCTCTGGGGGCAGATACGCAGTATTTT
>TRBJ2-7|few|TRBV7-9|TRBD2
CASSNRLAVSYEQYF
TGTGCCAGCAGCAACCGACTAGCGGTATCCTACGAGCAGTACTTC
>TRBJ2-5|-|TRBV5-1|TRBD1
CASRKGTGGGGETQYF
TGCGCCAGCAGAAAAGGGACAGGGGGAGGAGGGGAGACCCAGTACTTC
>TRBJ2-5|-|TRBV3-1/TRBV3-2|-
CASSTVWGRAGETQYF
TGTGCCAGCAGCACTGTATGGGGACGGGCTGGCGAGACCCAGTACTTC
>TRBJ1-1|-|TRBV12-3/TRBV12-4|-
CASSWGGSGAFF
TGTGCCAGCAGTTGGGGAGGGAGCGGAGCTTTCTTT
>TRBJ1-1|few|TRBV6-2/TRBV6-3|-
CASSPASRQATEAFF
TGTGCCAGCAGTCCCGCTTCTCGACAGGCCACTGAAGCTTTCTTT
>TRBJ1-3|-|TRBV11-2|-
CASSLVTVPSGNTIYF
TGTGCCAGCAGCTTAGTTACGGTTCCCTCTGGAAACACCATATATTTT
>TRBJ2-1|-|TRBV7-2|TRBD2
CASSLEEGVRSGRKNEQFF
TGTGCCAGCAGCTTAGAAGAGGGAGTACGGAGCGGGAGGAAAAATGAGCAGTTCTTC
>TRBJ1-1|-|TRBV7-2|-
CASGQALGTEAFF
TGTGCCAGCGGTCAGGCCTTGGGCACTGAAGCTTTCTTT
>TRBJ1-2|-|TRBV7-8|TRBD1
CASSLDGLGRGYGYTF
TGTGCCAGCAGCTTAGATGGTTTAGGCAGGGGGTACGGCTACACCTTC
>TRBJ2-3|-|TRBV10-3|-
CATDGGLSTDTQYF
TGTGCCACCGATGGGGGCCTGAGCACAGATACGCAGTATTTT
>TRBJ2-1|-|TRBV7-8|-
CASSLAPSYNEQFF
TGTGCCAGCAGCTTAGCGCCGTCCTACAATGAGCAGTTCTTC
>TRBJ1-5|once|TRBV4-2|-
CASSQGWADSNQPQHF
TGTGCCAGCAGCCAAGGATGGGCGGATAGCAATCAGCCCCAGCATTTT
>TRBJ2-7|once|TRBV5-1|-
CASSLRQAPTYEQYF
TGCGCCAGCAGCTTGAGGCAGGCCCCTACCTACGAGCAGTACTTC
>TRBJ1-2|once|TRBV19|-
CASSIDGVESYGYTF
TGTGCCAGTAGTATTGATGGGGTAGAGTCCTATGGCTACACCTTC
>TRBJ2-6|-|TRBV2|-
CASSAQGSRSGANVLTF
TGTGCCAGCAGCGCTCAGGGGTCGCGCTCTGGGGCCAACGTCCTGACTTTC
>TRBJ2-1|few|TRBV24-1|TRBD2
CATSERAGAPGEQFF
TGTGCCACCAGTGAGCGAGCGGGGGCCCCGGGTGAGCAGTTCTTC
>TRBJ1-5|-|TRBV4-2|TRBD1
CASSQGDLGQGAWHQPQHF
TGTGCCAGCAGCCAAGGGGACTTGGGACAGGGGGCATGGCATCAGCCCCAGCATTTT
>TRBJ2-1|-|TRBV23-1|-
CASSQGGNRSYNEQFF
TGCGCCAGCAGTCAAGGGGGGAACAGATCCTACAATGAGCAGTTCTTC
>TRBJ2-1|-|TRBV5-1|TRBD2
CASTLSTSGSQGEQFF
TGCGCCAGCACCCTCTCGACTAGCGGGAGTCAGGGTGAGCAGTTCTTC
>TRBJ2-2|once|TRBV5-1|TRBD2
CASSRTTSRSGELFF
TGCGCCAGCAGCCGGACGACTAGCAGATCCGGGGAGCTGTTTTTT
>TRBJ2-5|-|TRBV19|TRBD1
CASSRWTGKGETQYF
TGTGCCAGTAGCCGCTGGACAGGGAAGGGCGAGACCCAGTACTTC
>TRBJ1-2|once|TRBV19|-
CASSYRAAPVPYGYTF
TGTGCCAGTAGTTATCGGGCAGCCCCAGTCCCGTATGGCTACACCTTC
>TRBJ1-2|-|TRBV10-3|-
CAISDVGPYGYTF
TGTGCCATCAGTGACGTCGGACCCTATGGCTACACCTTC
>TRBJ1-2|-|TRBV24-1|TRBD1
CATSDRTGPYGYTF
TGTGCCACCAGTGATCGGACAGGGCCCTATGGCTACACCTTC
>TRBJ1-3|-|TRBV12-3/TRBV12-4|-
CASSLGGTIYF
TGTGCCAGCAGTTTAGGGGGCACCATATATTTT
>TRBJ2-7|-|TRBV19|-
CASSPSGRGDEQYF
TGTGCCAGTAGTCCCTCCGGGCGGGGCGACGAGCAGTACTTC
>TRBJ1-2|-|TRBV6-1|-
CASSEPRDGGGYTF
TGTGCCAGCAGTGAACCCCGGGACGGCGGGGGCTACACCTTC
>TRBJ2-7|-|TRBV19|-
CASSLSQGMLYEQYF
TGTGCCAGTAGTCTCTCACAGGGAATGTTGTACGAGCAGTACTTC
>TRBJ1-1|-|TRBV6-6|-
CASSEPEVTEAFF
TGTGCCAGCAGCGAGCCGGAGGTGACTGAAGCTTTCTTT
>TRBJ2-1|-|TRBV18|TRBD1
CASSPNFEGANEQFF
TGTGCCAGCTCACCAAATTTTGAGGGGGCGAATGAGCAGTTCTTC
>TRBJ1-5|-|TRBV18|TRBD1
CASSPRDSYQPQHF
TGTGCCAGCTCACCCCGGGACAGTTATCAGCCCCAGCATTTT
>TRBJ1-5|-|TRBV6-5|-
CATRGGPNSNQPQHF
TGTGCCACAAGAGGAGGGCCTAATAGCAATCAGCCCCAGCATTTT